The entry below gives a single TCR beta chain sequence along with its context. Its antigen remains unknown. The record originates from a study of T cell responses to AZD1222 COVID-19 vaccine. General observations from the study: In all cases, repertoires were sampled only after the peak T cell response.

J gave up 6 bases and V 3 bases, and 10 bases lay outside the gene matches. The germline gives CDR1 KGHSH, CDR2 LQKENI. The CDR3 runs 16 residues. Repertoires were generated with immunoSEQ multiplex PCR, while TCRdb's copy carries only in-frame clones and drops some. The table has approximately 79,000 clones, around 82% seen once. The receptor was isolated from an adult who received the AZD1222 COVID-19 vaccine. The sequences come from peripheral blood, collected 28 days after the second AZD1222 dose. The chain carries TRBV18 and TRBJ1-5; the match to TRBD1 covers 8 bases. This CDR3 reads CASSPVVGQGGQPQHF. CDR3 in DNA: TGTGCCAGCTCACCCGTGGTCGGACAGGGCGGTCAGCCCCAGCATTTT.